A single sample gave rise to the 21 T cell receptor beta chains below, sequenced in a study of cytotoxic CD8 clonotypes in ibrutinib-treated CLL. The repertoire was sequenced with immunoSEQ multiplex PCR; TCRdb's copy has only in-frame clones and lacks some. This sample yields over 20,000 clones, of which around 74% are seen a single time; around 7.9% belongs to the top ten. Sequencing was performed on PBMCs, taken before ibrutinib treatment. The receptors derive from a human donor with chronic lymphocytic leukemia.

This clone showed up just once. The chain uses TRBV11-1 and TRBJ1-1; D is perhaps TRBD1 (5 bases). The germline CDR1 and CDR2 sequences are SGHAT and FQDESV (reference sequence). CDR3 length: 16 residues. V was pared by 8 bases and J by 6 bases, with 25 bases between. CDR3 loop: CASRRRVQARGAEAFF. CDR3 in DNA: TGTGCCAGCCGTAGGAGGGTACAGGCAAGGGGCGCTGAAGCTTTCTTT.

This rearrangement joins TRBV30 to TRBJ2-1; the D gene is possibly TRBD2 (5 bases). CDR3 size: 13 residues. Germline-derived CDR1 and CDR2 are GTSNPN and SVGIG (reference sequence). With 2 bases removed from V and 10 bases from J, the gap between germline ends came to 15 bases. The CDR3 protein is CAWSRLGAAEQFF. The CDR3 nucleotides are TGTGCCTGGAGTAGGTTGGGAGCGGCCGAGCAGTTCTTC.

The V call is TRBV7-9, the J call TRBJ2-5, with a weak D call TRBD1 (5 bases). Looked up from germline, CDR1 is SEHNR and CDR2 is FQNEAQ (reference sequence). The CDR3 is 13 residues long. Trimming removed 4 bases from V and 2 bases from J, with 8 bases in between. The CDR3 is CASSWTSQETQYF. CDR3 nucleotide sequence: TGTGCCAGCAGCTGGACATCACAAGAGACCCAGTACTTC.

The chain has TRBV30 and TRBJ1-5, with 7 bases identical to TRBD1. Trimming removed 2 bases from V and 3 bases from J; junction bases left unmatched: 7. The CDR3 extends over 15 amino acids. CDR1 and CDR2 from the germline V gene are GTSNPN and SVGIG (reference sequence). CDR3 loop: CAWSPAGTVNQPQHF. The CDR3 region has the DNA TGTGCCTGGAGTCCCGCCGGGACAGTCAATCAGCCCCAGCATTTT.

The chain recombines TRBV10-1 with TRBJ1-6, with D unresolved. Trimming shortened V by 2 bases and J by 6 bases, and 17 bases separated the two germline ends. The CDR3 runs 17 residues. Looked up from germline, CDR1 is WNHNN and CDR2 is SYGVQD (reference sequence). DNA of the CDR3: TGCGCCAGCAGTGAGCCCTTGCCCCGATTCTCTAATTCACCCCTCCACTTT. Translating gives CASSEPLPRFSNSPLHF.

This clone has more than one count but fewer than ten. The chain carries TRBV5-6 and TRBJ1-6; D remains unclear. Trimming took off 0 bases at V and 6 bases at J, with 4 bases between the two ends. Germline V CDR1 and CDR2: SGHDT, YYEEEE. The CDR3 is 13 residues long. The CDR3 loop is CASSLVANSPLHF. The CDR3 bases are TGTGCCAGCAGCTTGGTCGCTAATTCACCCCTCCACTTT.

The V and J genes are TRBV6-1 and TRBJ1-6; 7 bases fit TRBD1. Germline values: CDR1 MNHNS, CDR2 SASEGT. V shed 2 bases and J 5 bases; nucleotides not matched to a gene: 3. This CDR3 comprises 15 residues. CDR3 DNA: TGTGCCAGCAGTGAAATTGGACAGGATAATTCACCCCTCCACTTT. Residues: CASSEIGQDNSPLHF.

CDR3 in amino acids: CASSLSRGTEAFF. In nucleotides, the CDR3 is TGTGCCAGCAGCCTCAGCCGAGGCACTGAAGCTTTCTTT. The rearrangement joins TRBV7-2 to TRBJ1-1, with D hard to call. CDR3 length equals 13 residues. The germline V gene encodes CDR1 SGHTA and CDR2 FQGNSA. V was clipped by 5 bases and J by 4 bases, with 11 bases between them.

This clone occurred a few times. The chain couples TRBV11-1 to TRBJ2-1; 14 bases are a match to TRBD2. Germline trimming cut 5 bases from V and 7 bases from J; bases unmatched to any gene: 4. The germline V gene has CDR1 SGHAT and CDR2 FQDESV (reference sequence). The CDR3 runs to 15 residues. CDR3 coding DNA: TGTGCCAGCAGCCTCCGGACTAGCGGGAGGAATGAGCAGTTCTTC. Amino acid sequence: CASSLRTSGRNEQFF.

V and J are TRBV27 and TRBJ1-5; D is ambiguous. The CDR3 is 13 amino acids. V was clipped by 3 bases and J by 8 bases, with 11 bases between them. Per germline, CDR1 MNHEY and CDR2 SMNVEV (reference sequence). CDR3 in DNA: TGTGCCAGCAGTTTCGATGGATTTGAGCCCCAGCATTTT. This gives the protein CASSFDGFEPQHF.

This clone was counted once. This chain connects TRBV18 to TRBJ2-1, with 12 bases that match TRBD1. V lost 5 bases and J lost 10; bases outside the gene matches: 9. From germline, CDR1 is KGHSH and CDR2 LQKENI. This CDR3 region has 15 residues. Here the CDR3 reads CASSKPGQGAGEQFF. CDR3 DNA: TGTGCCAGCTCAAAACCGGGACAGGGGGCAGGGGAGCAGTTCTTC.

V and J are TRBV18 and TRBJ2-2; 9 nucleotides line up with TRBD1. The CDR3 has 15 amino acids. CDR1 is KGHSH and CDR2 is LQKENI in the germline V gene. V lost 1 base and J lost 10; bases outside the gene matches: 7. The CDR3 spells CASSPRRDRDVELFF. The CDR3 coding sequence is TGTGCCAGCTCACCACGACGGGACAGGGACGTGGAGCTGTTTTTT.

This clone occurred a few times. V gene TRBV11-3 combines with J gene TRBJ1-1, with 7 bases identical to TRBD1. CDR1 SGHNT and CDR2 YENEEA come from the germline V gene. The CDR3 covers 17 residues. V shed 4 bases and J 1 base; nucleotides not matched to a gene: 12. The CDR3 region is CASSSRRGQSTNTEAFF. For the CDR3, the DNA is TGTGCCAGCAGCTCGCGGAGGGGACAGTCAACGAACACTGAAGCTTTCTTT.

This chain links TRBV2 with TRBJ2-1, with 11 bases fitting TRBD1. CDR3 size: 15 residues. The V gene's germline CDR1 is SNHLY and CDR2 FYNNEI. Germline trimming cut 6 bases from V and 7 bases from J; bases unmatched to any gene: 8. The CDR3 protein is CASRDGTGGDNEQFF. CDR3 sequence (DNA): TGTGCCAGCAGGGACGGGACAGGGGGGGATAATGAGCAGTTCTTC.

This sequence joins TRBV12-5 and TRBJ1-2; D call uncertain. Deletions cut 2 bases from V and 0 bases from J, with 10 bases between. The germline gives CDR1 LGHNT, CDR2 FRNRAP. The CDR3 is made up of 15 amino acids. The CDR3 protein is CASGLPPGANYGYTF. The CDR3, as DNA: TGTGCTAGTGGTTTGCCCCCGGGAGCTAACTATGGCTACACCTTC.

V is TRBV11-2 and J is TRBJ2-1, with 11 bases matching TRBD2. This CDR3 is built from 15 residues. Germline loops: CDR1 SGHAT, CDR2 FQNNGV. J gave up 12 bases and V 4 bases, and 11 bases lay outside the gene matches. CDR3 residues: CASSSLAGGPGGQFF. The DNA of the CDR3 is TGTGCCAGCAGCTCATTAGCGGGAGGGCCAGGGGGGCAGTTCTTC.

The chain recombines TRBV28 with TRBJ2-2; 12 positions match TRBD2. V lost 2 bases and J lost 8; bases outside the gene matches: 12. Per germline, CDR1 MDHEN and CDR2 SYDVKM. CDR3 size: 18 residues. CDR3 loop: CASSLPLASGRAPGELFF. The CDR3 coding sequence is TGTGCCAGCAGTTTACCATTGGCTAGCGGGAGGGCCCCAGGGGAGCTGTTTTTT.

This clone occurred a few times. CDR3 coding DNA: TGTGCCAGCTTGGGGAACACTGAAGCTTTCTTT. It encodes CASLGNTEAFF. The chain links TRBV6-6 to TRBJ1-1; D call uncertain. The CDR3 runs to 11 residues. The V end lost 8 bases, the J end lost 1 base, and 5 bases lay between the germline ends. The V gene's germline CDR1 is MNHNY and CDR2 SVGAGI (reference sequence).

The chain uses TRBV19 and TRBJ2-1; a possible D gene is TRBD1 (6 bases). Trimming stripped 7 bases from V and 4 bases from J, with 8 bases between. The CDR3 is made up of 12 amino acids. Per germline, CDR1 LNHDA and CDR2 SQIVND (reference sequence). CDR3 nucleotides: TGTGCCAGTACCACAGGGTACAATGAGCAGTTCTTC. Its protein product is CASTTGYNEQFF.

The V and J genes are TRBV5-1 and TRBJ1-1, with D tentatively TRBD1 (6 bases). There are 15 residues in the CDR3. Trimming cost V 5 bases and J 3 bases, with 17 bases left between them. Germline V gives CDR1 SGHRS, CDR2 YFSETQ. CDR3 region: CASSLAGGRDTEAFF. The CDR3 bases are TGCGCCAGCAGTCTGGCGGGGGGGCGAGACACTGAAGCTTTCTTT.

This clone was observed a single time. The genes are TRBV4-1 and TRBJ2-3; 12 positions match TRBD2. The V segment lost 1 base and the J segment 0 bases; nucleotides outside the gene matches: 8. CDR1 MGHRA and CDR2 YSYEKL come from the germline V gene. The CDR3 extends over 19 amino acids. CDR3 sequence: CASSQGSGTSGPSTDTQYF. CDR3 bases: TGCGCCAGCAGCCAAGGGTCCGGGACTAGCGGGCCTAGCACAGATACGCAGTATTTT.